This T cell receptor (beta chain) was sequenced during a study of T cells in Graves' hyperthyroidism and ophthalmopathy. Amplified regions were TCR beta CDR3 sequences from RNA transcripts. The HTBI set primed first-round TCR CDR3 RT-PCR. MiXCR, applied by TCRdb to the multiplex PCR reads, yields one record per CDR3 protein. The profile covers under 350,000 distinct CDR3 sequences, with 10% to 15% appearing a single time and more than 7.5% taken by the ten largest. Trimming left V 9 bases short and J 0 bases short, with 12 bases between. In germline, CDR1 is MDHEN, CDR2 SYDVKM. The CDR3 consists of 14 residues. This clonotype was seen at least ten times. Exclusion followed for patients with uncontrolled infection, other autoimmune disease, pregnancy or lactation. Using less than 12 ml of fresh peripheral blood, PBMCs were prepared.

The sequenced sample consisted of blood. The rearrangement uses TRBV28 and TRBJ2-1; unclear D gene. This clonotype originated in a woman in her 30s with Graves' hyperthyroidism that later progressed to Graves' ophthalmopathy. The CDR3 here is CASIRASSYNEQFF. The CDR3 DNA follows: TGTGCCAGTATTAGGGCGAGCTCCTACAATGAGCAGTTCTTC.